This T cell receptor (beta chain) appears in the sequencing data of a study of T-cell reconstitution after alpha-beta-depleted transplantation in children. Molecular barcoding with unique molecular identifiers was used for the TCRbeta library. TCRdb fed the PCR reads into MiXCR, producing one record per CDR3 protein. In the table there are roughly 590,000 distinct CDR3 sequences, roughly 17% of which are singletons. Only a few counts were recorded for this clonotype. The clonotype comes from a human donor who donated a stem cell graft to a child with acute myeloid leukemia. Specimen: PBMCs from the stem cell graft donor, collected from the stem cell graft.

The CDR3 DNA reads TGTGCCACCAGTGATTCCGGACACAAAGCATCCTACAATGAGCAGTTCTTC. This encodes CATSDSGHKASYNEQFF. V and J are TRBV24-1 and TRBJ2-1; TRBD1 is a possible D gene (5 bases). This CDR3 is built from 17 residues. Germline V CDR1 and CDR2: KGHDR, SFDVKD. Trimming shortened V by 2 bases and J by 1 base, and 14 bases separated the two germline ends.